The T cell receptor beta chain described here comes from a study of T cells after yellow fever vaccination (dated by TCRdb to the late 2010s). About the study as a whole: The SMART-Seq v4 Ultra Low Input RNA kit was used to prepare libraries from fractions with low cell numbers. Two healthy male donors made up the cohort, one aged 18 to 29 years and the other aged 30 to 39 years. Blood was collected at multiple timepoints before and after primary and secondary immunization, and bulk PBMC replicates and cell subsets were isolated. Bulk TCR alpha and beta repertoires were sequenced longitudinally to track T-cell clones before and after primary and booster YFV17D yellow fever vaccination. What the research found in general, with its limitations: Compared with the primary T-cell response, the secondary T-cell response was faster but weaker, reaching its peak on day 5 rather than on day 15. Most clones expanded after primary vaccination were re-detected after the booster (around 96% of CD4 and 88% of CD8), suggesting broad memory maintenance. A small fraction of clonotypes appeared in both the CD4 and CD8 compartments, likely as a result of convergent recombination. Because the study included only two donors, the extent to which the findings can be generalized is limited. Computational filtering was needed because FACS-sorted repertoires could contain abundant contaminating clonotypes from the bulk population.

Of note for this clonotype: Its binding antigen is unknown. No per-base quality is available; no much larger clone lies one base away.

The intended sense of this specimen's treatment or condition label: live attenuated yellow fever vaccine strain. A standard Ficoll-Paque protocol was used to isolate PBMCs from peripheral blood. Dynabeads CD4 and CD8 positive selection kits were used to isolate the CD4 and CD8 T-cell fractions. RNA was extracted with TriZol from bulk PBMCs, CD4 and CD8 fractions, and dextramer-positive and dextramer-negative fractions. The reads were generated on an Illumina NovaSeq 6000. TCR cDNA was synthesized by 5'RACE template switching, through which a universal primer site and unique molecular identifiers were introduced. cDNA synthesis was primed from both the TCR alpha and TCR beta constant segments. Library amplification involved two PCR steps, and the second step added sample barcodes and sequencing adapters. Sequencing of libraries was done on Illumina HiSeq 2500 (2x100 bp) or NovaSeq (2x150 bp). As for how the authors treated the data: Reads were demultiplexed and collapsed into UMI consensus sequences with MIGEC, and V(D)J alignment was performed with MiXCR. Vaccine-responding clonotypes were defined with edgeR using replicate PBMC samples, requiring FDR below 0.01 and a log2 fold change above 5 up to day 15. Each bulk clonotype received a CD4 or CD8 identity based on whether the sequenced CD4 or CD8 repertoire contained that clonotype at higher abundance. The public sequencing data were trimmed at Q25 with fastp and processed into clonotypes with MiXCR by TCRdb, which kept only in-frame beta chains. Records with the same CDR3 protein are collapsed into one entry carrying the most frequent genes and DNA. TCRdb's processing, not the authors', yielded these V and J calls. The sample table records about 320,000 distinct CDR3 sequences; around 12% of these occur just once. Of the sample, approximately 3.3% is held by the ten largest clones.

V is cut by 2 bases and J by 6 bases, and the space between the germline ends is 18 bases. Counted from cysteine to phenylalanine, this CDR3 has 16 amino acids. Only the CDR3 DNA is retained, 48 bases long and in frame from the first base. Per the germline V gene, MGHRA is the CDR1 and YSYEKL is the CDR2. The chain joins TRBV4-1 to TRBJ2-3, with an unclear D gene assignment. The input for sequencing was CD4+ T cells sorted from PBMCs, taken 15 days after the yellow fever booster vaccination. This clonotype originated in a young man who received the YFV17D yellow fever vaccine. The CDR3 loop reads CASSQQTITRRDTQYF. The sequenced DNA: TGCGCCAGCAGCCAACAAACAATTACGAGACGCGATACGCAGTATTTT.